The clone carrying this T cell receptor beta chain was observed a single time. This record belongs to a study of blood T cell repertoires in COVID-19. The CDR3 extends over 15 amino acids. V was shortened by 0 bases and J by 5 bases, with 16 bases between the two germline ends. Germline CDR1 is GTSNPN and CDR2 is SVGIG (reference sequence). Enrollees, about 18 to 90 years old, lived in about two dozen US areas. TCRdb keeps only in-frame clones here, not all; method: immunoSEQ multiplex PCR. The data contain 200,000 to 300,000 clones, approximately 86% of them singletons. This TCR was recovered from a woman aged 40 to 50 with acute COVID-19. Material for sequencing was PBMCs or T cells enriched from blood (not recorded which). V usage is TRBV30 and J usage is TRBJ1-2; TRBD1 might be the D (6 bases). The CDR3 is CAWSVRDPGVYGYTF. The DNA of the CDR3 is TGTGCCTGGAGTGTACGGGACCCAGGGGTTTATGGCTACACCTTC.